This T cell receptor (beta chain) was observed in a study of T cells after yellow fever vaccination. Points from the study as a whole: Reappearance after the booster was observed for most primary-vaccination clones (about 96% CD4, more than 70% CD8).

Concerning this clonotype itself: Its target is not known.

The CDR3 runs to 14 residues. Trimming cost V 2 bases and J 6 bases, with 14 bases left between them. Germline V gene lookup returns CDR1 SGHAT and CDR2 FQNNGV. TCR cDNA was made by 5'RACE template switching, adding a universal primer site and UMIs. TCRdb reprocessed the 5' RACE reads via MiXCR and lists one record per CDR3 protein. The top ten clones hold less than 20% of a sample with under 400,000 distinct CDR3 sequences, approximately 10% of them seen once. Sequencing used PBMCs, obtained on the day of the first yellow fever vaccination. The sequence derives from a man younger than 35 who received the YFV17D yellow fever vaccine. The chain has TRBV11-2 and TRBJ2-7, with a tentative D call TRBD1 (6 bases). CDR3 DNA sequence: TGTGCCAGCAGCTTACAGTACAGGGAAGGCGAGCAGTACGTC. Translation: CASSLQYREGEQYV.